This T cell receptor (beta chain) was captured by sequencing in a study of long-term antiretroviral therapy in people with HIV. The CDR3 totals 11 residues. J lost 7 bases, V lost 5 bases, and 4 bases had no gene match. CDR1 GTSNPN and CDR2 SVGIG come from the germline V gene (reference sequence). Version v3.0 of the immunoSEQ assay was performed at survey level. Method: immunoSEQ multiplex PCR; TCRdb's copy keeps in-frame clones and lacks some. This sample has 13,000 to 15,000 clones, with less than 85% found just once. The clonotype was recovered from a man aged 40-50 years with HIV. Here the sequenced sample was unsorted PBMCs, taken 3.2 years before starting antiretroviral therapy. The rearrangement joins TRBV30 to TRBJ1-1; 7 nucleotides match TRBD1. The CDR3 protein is CAWHRTGEAFF. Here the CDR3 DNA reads TGTGCCTGGCATCGGACAGGTGAAGCTTTCTTT.